Given below is one TCR beta chain in context. Antigen specificity is unknown. A much more abundant neighbour one base away suggests this may be a read error. These data belong to a study of T cells in Graves' hyperthyroidism and ophthalmopathy. The wider study: At the time of initial diagnosis and before any treatment, peripheral blood was collected.

Findings of the study overall: In the blood, most expanded thyroid clonotypes above 0.001 appeared as well.

CDR1 is SGHKS and CDR2 is YYEKEE in the germline V gene (reference sequence). Trimming cost V 4 bases and J 3 bases, with 16 bases left between them. The CDR3 totals 15 residues. Amplification targeted TCR beta CDR3 regions from RNA transcripts. The HTBI primer set was used in a first-round RT-PCR of the TCR CDR3. MiXCR, applied by TCRdb to the multiplex PCR reads, yields one record per CDR3 protein. Here the sample spans more than 550,000 distinct CDR3 sequences, roughly a sixth being singletons. The receptor's source is a woman aged 45-60 years with Graves' hyperthyroidism that later progressed to Graves' ophthalmopathy. Sequenced input: blood. The chain links TRBV5-5 to TRBJ1-1; possibly TRBD1 for D (6 bases). CDR3 DNA: TGTGCCAGCAGCCATCGGGACACCGAGGACACTGAAGCTTTCTTT. Translation: CASSHRDTEDTEAFF.